The 21 T cell receptor beta chains listed next were all sequenced from one sample in a study of cytomegalovirus exposure and HLA in healthy donors. The PCR used 60 Vbeta and 13 Jbeta primers. Profiling relied on immunoSEQ multiplex PCR, and the TCRdb table lists in-frame clones only, not all of them. The data hold 130,000 or so clones, with approximately 82% observed a single time. Source material: PBMCs. The receptors stem from a woman in her forties in good health and CMV-seronegative.

This clone was seen only once. This chain links TRBV5-6 with TRBJ2-3, with 7 bases identical to TRBD2. The CDR3 covers 15 residues. With 3 bases clipped from V and 0 bases from J, the junction kept 4 bases outside the gene matches. Germline V gives CDR1 SGHDT, CDR2 YYEEEE. The CDR3 reads CASSSQRDSTDTQYF. DNA of the CDR3: TGTGCCAGCAGCTCCCAGCGGGACAGCACAGATACGCAGTATTTT.

This rearrangement joins TRBV5-1 to TRBJ2-3, with TRBD2 matching 12 bases. Germline values: CDR1 SGHRS, CDR2 YFSETQ. The CDR3 has 15 residues. V shed 6 bases and J 4 bases; nucleotides not matched to a gene: 6. CDR3 bases: TGCGCCAGCACGCCGACTAGCGGGAGTTCAGATACGCAGTATTTT. This encodes CASTPTSGSSDTQYF.

The chain combines TRBV19 with TRBJ1-3; no firm D call. Trimming stripped 7 bases from V and 8 bases from J, with 18 bases between. Germline CDR1 reads LNHDA; CDR2 reads SQIVND (reference sequence). The CDR3 spans 14 residues. CDR3 region: CASIDRGGDDTIYF. CDR3 DNA sequence: TGTGCCAGTATCGACCGGGGTGGCGACGACACCATATATTTT.

The chain joins TRBV11-2 to TRBJ2-2; no firm D call. Germline CDR1 reads SGHAT; CDR2 reads FQNNGV. The CDR3 is 13 residues long. Trimming cost V 1 base and J 5 bases, with 5 bases left between them. The CDR3 sequence is CASSLVTTGELFF. The CDR3 DNA reads TGTGCCAGCAGCTTAGTTACTACCGGGGAGCTGTTTTTT.

This clone was counted a few times. The chain uses TRBV4-2 and TRBJ2-7; no clear D gene. The V gene's germline CDR1 is LGHNA and CDR2 YNFKEQ. This CDR3 spans 14 amino acids. Trimming shortened V by 1 base and J by 3 bases, and 10 bases separated the two germline ends. CDR3 amino acids: CASSQAVFIYEQYF. The CDR3 nucleotides are TGTGCCAGCAGCCAAGCGGTCTTTATCTACGAGCAGTACTTC.

Here the CDR3 reads CASSLRGAQGVQPQHF. In DNA form, the CDR3 reads TGTGCCAGCAGCTTAAGGGGGGCGCAGGGGGTTCAGCCCCAGCATTTT. This chain joins TRBV7-2 and TRBJ1-5; 7 nucleotides line up with TRBD1. This CDR3 is built from 16 residues. Germline CDR1 SGHTA, CDR2 FQGNSA. Trimming removed 2 bases from V and 6 bases from J; junction bases left unmatched: 10. Full variable domain (remainder filled in from reference TRBV7-2 and TRBJ1-5): GAGVSQSPSNKVTEKGKDVELRCDPISGHTALYWYRQSLGQGLEFLIYFQGNSAPDKSGLPSDRFSAERTGGSVSTLTIQRTQQEDSAVYLCASSLRGAQGVQPQHFGDGTRLSIL.

The V and J genes are TRBV27 and TRBJ1-1; D is possibly TRBD1 (5 bases). The germline V gene encodes CDR1 MNHEY and CDR2 SMNVEV (reference sequence). V lost 7 bases and J lost 8, with 17 bases in between. CDR3 size: 13 residues. CDR3 DNA sequence: TGTGCCAGCACCAACTACCGGCGGGGGGAAGCTTTCTTT. This gives the protein CASTNYRRGEAFF.

In its sample, this clone was seen a few times. The chain combines TRBV5-6 with TRBJ2-1; 7 nucleotides line up with TRBD2. Germline values: CDR1 SGHDT, CDR2 YYEEEE. The CDR3 spans 14 residues. Unmatched junction bases numbered 4, after V lost 3 bases and J lost 4 bases. Written as DNA, the CDR3 is TGTGCCAGCAGCTCGGGACTAACTTACAATGAGCAGTTCTTC. Its translation is CASSSGLTYNEQFF.

The V gene is TRBV5-1, the J gene TRBJ2-1; 14 nucleotides align to TRBD2. The CDR3 loop spans 14 amino acids. With 7 bases clipped from V and 6 bases from J, the junction kept 3 bases outside the gene matches. Germline loops: CDR1 SGHRS, CDR2 YFSETQ. This CDR3 is CASVGTSGSNEQFF. The CDR3 nucleotides read TGCGCCAGCGTGGGGACTAGCGGGAGCAATGAGCAGTTCTTC. Combining the CDR3 with reference TRBV5-1 and TRBJ2-1 gives the whole variable domain KAGVTQTPRYLIKTRGQQVTLSCSPISGHRSVSWYQQTPGQGLQFLFEYFSETQRNKGNFPGRFSGRQFSNSRSEMNVSTLELGDSALYLCASVGTSGSNEQFFGPGTRLTVL.

This rearrangement joins TRBV13 to TRBJ2-7, with 14 bases that match TRBD2. There are 18 residues in the CDR3. Germline CDR1 reads PRHDT; CDR2 reads FYEKMQ (reference sequence). V shed 0 bases, J shed 6 bases, and the junction held 10 bases outside the gene matches. The CDR3, as DNA: TGTGCCAGCAGCTTAGGCGGCGGAGGGACTAGCGGGAGTGCCGAGCAGTACTTC. It encodes CASSLGGGGTSGSAEQYF.

V usage is TRBV21-1 and J usage is TRBJ2-5; the tabulated D call, TRBD2, remains unverified against the DNA. The DNA end favors TRBJ2-7, so the J call may be wrong. TRBV21-1 is tagged as a pseudogene. The CDR3 is 16 residues long. CDR3 sequence (DNA): TGTGCCAGCAGCACACTAGCGGGAGGGCCCTCTTACGAGCAGTACTTC. This codes for CASSTLAGGPSYEQYF.

The genes are TRBV5-1 and TRBJ2-7; D ambiguous. Trimming removed 1 base at V and 2 bases at J, with 10 bases between. The germline V gene has CDR1 SGHRS and CDR2 YFSETQ. There are 14 residues in the CDR3. The CDR3 region is CASSLFPEAYEQYF. The CDR3 bases are TGCGCCAGCAGCTTGTTCCCAGAAGCCTACGAGCAGTACTTC.

V is TRBV4-2 and J is TRBJ1-2, with 10 positions matching TRBD1. The germline gives CDR1 LGHNA, CDR2 YNFKEQ. J was trimmed by 5 bases and V by 3 bases; bases with no gene match: 6. This CDR3 has 15 residues. The CDR3: CASSHSPGQGYGYTF. In DNA, the CDR3 is TGTGCCAGCAGCCATTCACCGGGACAGGGGTATGGCTACACCTTC.

The genes are TRBV13 and TRBJ2-3, with D perhaps matching TRBD1 (7 bases). The V end was cut by 5 bases, the J end by 1 base, with 22 bases between. Germline lookup yields CDR1 PRHDT and CDR2 FYEKMQ (reference sequence). The CDR3 is made up of 18 amino acids. The CDR3 loop reads CASSAEGTAPGGTDTQYF. The CDR3 DNA reads as TGTGCCAGCAGCGCGGAGGGGACAGCCCCAGGGGGCACAGATACGCAGTATTTT.

The gene calls are TRBV6-5 and TRBJ2-5; D gene ambiguous. The CDR3 contains 16 residues. The V gene's germline CDR1 is MNHEY and CDR2 SVGAGI. V lost 0 bases and J lost 0, with 11 bases in between. CDR3: CASSYSPPADQETQYF. In DNA form, the CDR3 reads TGTGCCAGCAGTTACTCCCCCCCGGCGGACCAAGAGACCCAGTACTTC.

The V gene is TRBV5-4, the J gene TRBJ2-1; a possible D gene is TRBD1 (6 bases). The CDR3 spans 12 residues. Looked up from germline, CDR1 is SGHNT and CDR2 is YYREEE (reference sequence). Trimming pared 0 bases from V and 15 bases from J, leaving 13 bases between. CDR3 amino acids: CASSLAEGVRFF. Written as DNA, the CDR3 is TGTGCCAGCAGCTTGGCTGAGGGGGTTCGGTTCTTC.

The rearrangement uses TRBV15 and TRBJ2-5; 7 nucleotides agree with TRBD1. The V gene's germline CDR1 is LNHNV and CDR2 YYDKDF (reference sequence). J was trimmed by 6 bases and V by 0 bases; bases with no gene match: 10. This CDR3 is 16 amino acids long. CDR3 amino acids: CATSRDSAGGRKTQYF. The DNA for the CDR3 is TGTGCCACCAGCAGAGATTCGGCAGGGGGACGTAAGACCCAGTACTTC.

The rearrangement links TRBV9 to TRBJ2-1; 9 bases align to TRBD2. The CDR3 covers 14 residues. Germline CDR1 reads SGDLS; CDR2 reads YYNGEE. V was clipped by 4 bases and J by 7 bases; unmatched bases: 6. CDR3: CASSHRTSVNEQFF. CDR3 DNA: TGTGCCAGCAGCCATAGGACTAGCGTTAATGAGCAGTTCTTC. Based on the CDR3 plus reference TRBV9 and TRBJ2-1, the full variable domain is DSGVTQTPKHLITATGQRVTLRCSPRSGDLSVYWYQQSLDQGLQFLIQYYNGEERAKGNILERFSAQQFPDLHSELNLSSLELGDSALYFCASSHRTSVNEQFFGPGTRLTVL.

The chain carries TRBV28 and TRBJ1-2; 7 bases line up with TRBD1. The CDR3 contains 13 residues. Trimming took 3 bases from V and 4 from J; bases not matched to a gene: 2. Germline V lookup: CDR1 MDHEN, CDR2 SYDVKM. The CDR3 region has the DNA TGTGCCAGCAGTTTTGGACAGGTCTATGGCTACACCTTC. Translation gives CASSFGQVYGYTF.

Of note for this clone: At one of its ends the junction is not consistent with the germline gene, which may arise from a read error. The J gene is TRBJ2-7, the V gene TRBV5-1; D is ambiguous. The CDR3 is made up of 12 amino acids. Germline V gives CDR1 SGHRS, CDR2 YFSETQ. The CDR3 DNA sequence: TGCGCCAACAGCTCTGGCAGGTACGAGCAGTACTTC. It codes for CANSSGRYEQYF.

The V and J genes are TRBV7-2 and TRBJ2-1, with a possible D match to TRBD2 (7 bases). Germline V gives CDR1 SGHTA, CDR2 FQGNSA. The V end lost 6 bases, the J end lost 10 bases, and 13 bases lay between the germline ends. CDR3 length: 12 amino acids. CDR3 region: CASRKGGGEQFF. The CDR3 nucleotides read TGTGCCAGCAGGAAGGGGGGGGGAGAGCAGTTCTTC.